What follows are 25 T cell receptor beta chains derived from one specimen sequenced in a study of graft-versus-host responses after intestinal transplantation. These TCRs are of unknown antigen specificity. Clones were sequenced by immunoSEQ multiplex PCR, and TCRdb holds only the in-frame ones, with some missing. The profile shows around 100,000 clones, 91% of them singletons. The sample here was unstimulated CD4+ T cells sorted from spleen or lymph node cells, taken before transplant. The receptors originated from a human donor who was the organ donor for an intestinal transplant.

The chain has TRBV5-1 and TRBJ1-6; possible D gene TRBD1, 6 bases. V gave up 2 bases and J gave up 6 bases, with 9 bases separating them. This CDR3 is built from 14 residues. Germline V gene lookup returns CDR1 SGHRS and CDR2 YFSETQ. The CDR3 region is CASSLLQGNSPLHF. The CDR3 DNA sequence: TGCGCCAGCAGCTTATTACAGGGTAATTCACCCCTCCACTTT.

J is TRBJ2-5 and V is TRBV27, with 14 bases aligning to TRBD2. This CDR3 has 16 residues. Germline CDR1 is MNHEY and CDR2 is SMNVEV (reference sequence). V dropped 5 bases and J dropped 5; count of bases not matched to a gene: 7. CDR3 loop: CASSLRLAGGLETQYF. The CDR3 nucleotides read TGTGCCAGCAGTCTTAGACTAGCGGGGGGGCTTGAGACCCAGTACTTC.

V and J are TRBV11-3 and TRBJ2-1, with D perhaps matching TRBD2 (6 bases). Looked up from germline, CDR1 is SGHNT and CDR2 is YENEEA. The CDR3 spans 14 residues. Deletions cut 7 bases from V and 1 base from J, with 11 bases between. Here the CDR3 DNA reads TGTGCCAGCACCCCCGGGGGATCCTACAATGAGCAGTTCTTC. It is translated as CASTPGGSYNEQFF.

The chain uses TRBV30 and TRBJ2-2; TRBD2 matches at 13 bases. This CDR3 spans 15 amino acids. V lost 0 bases, J lost 7 bases, and 2 bases stayed unmatched. Germline values: CDR1 GTSNPN, CDR2 SVGIG (reference sequence). In nucleotides, the CDR3 is TGTGCCTGGAGTGTGTGGACTAGCGGGGGCGGGGAGCTGTTTTTT. This sequence encodes CAWSVWTSGGGELFF.

V usage is TRBV6-6 and J usage is TRBJ2-3, with 11 bases matching TRBD2. This CDR3 contains 14 residues. Germline-derived CDR1 and CDR2 are MNHNY and SVGAGI (reference sequence). J was trimmed by 7 bases and V by 6 bases; bases with no gene match: 6. CDR3 sequence: CASSLAGGPNTQYF. In nucleotides, the CDR3 is TGTGCCAGCAGCTTAGCGGGGGGGCCGAATACGCAGTATTTT.

The chain employs TRBV19 and TRBJ2-7; D may be TRBD1 (6 bases). The CDR3 has 13 residues. Trimming stripped 4 bases from V and 2 bases from J, with 9 bases between. Per the germline V gene, CDR1 is LNHDA and CDR2 is SQIVND (reference sequence). CDR3 sequence (DNA): TGTGCCAGTAGTAACAGGGAGACCTACGAGCAGTACTTC. Its translation: CASSNRETYEQYF.

In this sample, this clone turned up once. The CDR3 sequence is CASIGENRYEQYF. The CDR3 DNA sequence: TGTGCCAGTATTGGAGAGAACCGCTACGAGCAGTACTTC. This rearrangement joins TRBV19 to TRBJ2-7; D unclear. The CDR3 consists of 13 residues. V dropped 7 bases and J dropped 3 bases, with 13 bases sitting between them. The V gene's germline CDR1 is LNHDA and CDR2 SQIVND (reference sequence).

The genes are TRBV27 and TRBJ2-4; 9 bases are a match to TRBD1. The V gene's germline CDR1 is MNHEY and CDR2 SMNVEV (reference sequence). The CDR3 is made up of 16 amino acids. Trimming took 4 bases from V and 5 from J; bases not matched to a gene: 9. CDR3 amino acids: CASSSYHRTGENIQYF. CDR3 bases: TGTGCCAGCAGTTCCTACCACCGGACAGGGGAAAACATTCAGTACTTC.

The chain recombines TRBV9 with TRBJ2-5; possibly TRBD2 for D (6 bases). Germline V gives CDR1 SGDLS, CDR2 YYNGEE. Trimming pared 3 bases from V and 7 bases from J, leaving 16 bases between. The CDR3 runs to 14 residues. As DNA, the CDR3 is TGTGCCAGCAGCGCGGGTGGACGGGGAGGGACCCAGTACTTC. Translation: CASSAGGRGGTQYF.

The rearrangement uses TRBV6-5 and TRBJ1-3, with D unresolved. V lost 4 bases and J 2 bases, leaving 12 bases between the germline ends. CDR1 is MNHEY, CDR2 SVGAGI, per germline. The CDR3 spans 15 residues. CDR3 in amino acids: CASSSLDSTGNTIYF. The CDR3 DNA is TGTGCCAGCAGTTCCCTGGACTCGACTGGAAACACCATATATTTT.

This chain uses TRBV7-2 with TRBJ1-1; D might be TRBD1 (5 bases). Per germline, CDR1 SGHTA and CDR2 FQGNSA. With 5 bases removed from V and 6 bases from J, the gap between germline ends came to 16 bases. The CDR3 loop spans 14 amino acids. The CDR3 reads CASSALGVLAEAFF. CDR3 sequence (DNA): TGTGCCAGCAGCGCCCTAGGGGTTCTAGCTGAAGCTTTCTTT. The full variable domain, its missing parts supplied by reference TRBV7-2 and TRBJ1-1, is GAGVSQSPSNKVTEKGKDVELRCDPISGHTALYWYRQSLGQGLEFLIYFQGNSAPDKSGLPSDRFSAERTGGSVSTLTIQRTQQEDSAVYLCASSALGVLAEAFFGQGTRLTVV.

The chain links TRBV15 to TRBJ2-1; the D gene is possibly TRBD1 (6 bases). Germline V CDR1 and CDR2: LNHNV, YYDKDF (reference sequence). The CDR3 loop spans 15 amino acids. The V and J ends lost 9 bases and 0 bases respectively, with 15 bases between them. This CDR3 reads CATNPDRSSYNEQFF. CDR3 sequence (DNA): TGTGCCACAAATCCTGACAGGAGCTCCTACAATGAGCAGTTCTTC.

This clone was picked up one time. The J gene is TRBJ1-6, the V gene TRBV4-2, with D unclear. Germline CDR1 LGHNA, CDR2 YNFKEQ. Trimming removed 0 bases at V and 6 bases at J, with 9 bases between. CDR3 length equals 15 residues. DNA of the CDR3: TGTGCCAGCAGCCAAGACCTTATAGTTAATTCACCCCTCCACTTT. Amino acid sequence: CASSQDLIVNSPLHF.

V usage is TRBV4-2 and J usage is TRBJ2-5; 12 bases align to TRBD2. Germline CDR1 reads LGHNA; CDR2 reads YNFKEQ. With 0 bases clipped from V and 2 bases from J, the junction kept 4 bases outside the gene matches. The CDR3 spans 17 residues. CDR3 bases: TGTGCCAGCAGCCAAGATTCGCTAGCGGGGGGGCAAGAGACCCAGTACTTC. This sequence encodes CASSQDSLAGGQETQYF.

The chain links TRBV4-1 to TRBJ2-7; D uncertain. The V end lost 0 bases, the J end lost 10 bases, and 19 bases lay between the germline ends. The CDR3 runs to 15 residues. Germline loops: CDR1 MGHRA, CDR2 YSYEKL. CDR3 in DNA: TGCGCCAGCAGCCAAGATCTTAGTTACCTACGATACCAGTACTTC. It is translated as CASSQDLSYLRYQYF.

V usage is TRBV6-5 and J usage is TRBJ1-2; no reliable D call. This CDR3 has 12 residues. Per germline, CDR1 MNHEY and CDR2 SVGAGI. V lost 6 bases to trimming and J lost 7 bases, with 12 bases between them. In DNA, the CDR3 is TGTGCCAGCAGCTCGAGTAGCTTTGGCTACACCTTC. Translation: CASSSSSFGYTF.

The chain recombines TRBV4-1 with TRBJ1-1; D is perhaps TRBD1 (5 bases). Germline V gives CDR1 MGHRA, CDR2 YSYEKL. Trimming took off 4 bases at V and 4 bases at J, with 13 bases between the two ends. The CDR3 is 14 residues long. Here the CDR3 DNA reads TGCGCCAGCAGCCGCCTTTGGGGCATCACTGAAGCTTTCTTT. Amino acids: CASSRLWGITEAFF.

The chain couples TRBV5-1 to TRBJ2-6, with 7 positions matching TRBD1. The germline V gene has CDR1 SGHRS and CDR2 YFSETQ. With 2 bases clipped from V and 1 base from J, the junction kept 3 bases outside the gene matches. There are 16 residues in the CDR3. The CDR3 DNA reads TGCGCCAGCAGCTTAGCCAGGGGGTCTGGGGCCAACGTCCTGACTTTC. This translates into CASSLARGSGANVLTF.

This clone came up once. The J gene is TRBJ1-1, the V gene TRBV7-2; 8 bases are shared with TRBD1. Germline trimming cut 1 base from V and 0 bases from J; bases unmatched to any gene: 10. Germline V lookup: CDR1 SGHTA, CDR2 FQGNSA. CDR3 length: 18 amino acids. The CDR3, as DNA: TGTGCCAGCAGCTTAGTGATCGACAGGGGAGGAGTGAACACTGAAGCTTTCTTT. Translated, it gives CASSLVIDRGGVNTEAFF.

The gene calls are TRBV6-6 and TRBJ2-2; weak D call: TRBD1 (7 bases). Per germline, CDR1 MNHNY and CDR2 SVGAGI (reference sequence). With 6 bases removed from V and 5 bases from J, the gap between germline ends came to 13 bases. This CDR3 region has 14 residues. CDR3 DNA: TGTGCCAGCAGCCACAGGGGAGGTACCGGGGAGCTGTTTTTT. It translates to CASSHRGGTGELFF.

This chain uses TRBV2 with TRBJ2-1; 11 bases map to TRBD2. The germline V gene encodes CDR1 SNHLY and CDR2 FYNNEI. The trim removed 6 bases at V and 7 bases at J, leaving 2 bases unmatched. CDR3 length: 13 residues. The CDR3 sequence: CASRLAGENEQFF. CDR3 sequence (DNA): TGTGCCAGCAGACTAGCGGGGGAAAATGAGCAGTTCTTC.

The CDR3 bases are TGTGCCATCAGTGATCTGGCGGGGGTCTCCTACGAGCAGTACTTC. The encoded protein is CAISDLAGVSYEQYF. V gene TRBV10-3 combines with J gene TRBJ2-7; 7 bases line up with TRBD2. The trim removed 3 bases at V and 0 bases at J, leaving 5 bases unmatched. Germline V lookup: CDR1 ENHRY, CDR2 SYGVKD. The CDR3 length is 15 residues.

The rearrangement uses TRBV27 and TRBJ1-4; 9 nucleotides match TRBD1. The germline CDR1 and CDR2 sequences are MNHEY and SMNVEV (reference sequence). The CDR3 spans 20 residues. V was pared by 5 bases and J by 1 base, with 17 bases of the junction left unmatched. CDR3 sequence: CASSKSPGQGRWGTNEKLFF. The CDR3 nucleotides are TGTGCCAGCAGTAAATCACCGGGACAGGGAAGATGGGGAACTAATGAAAAACTGTTTTTT.

CDR3: CASSGLVYEQYF. In nucleotides, the CDR3 is TGTGCCAGCAGTGGTTTGGTCTACGAGCAGTACTTC. This sequence joins TRBV28 and TRBJ2-5; D call uncertain. TRBJ2-7 explains the end of the DNA better; the J call may be wrong. The CDR3 has 12 residues. CDR1 and CDR2 (germline): MDHEN, SYDVKM.

This clone appeared a few times. The chain carries TRBV7-9 and TRBJ1-6, with TRBD1 as a possible D gene (5 bases). Per the germline V gene, CDR1 is SEHNR and CDR2 is FQNEAQ (reference sequence). V gave up 5 bases and J gave up 9 bases, with 17 bases separating them. CDR3 length: 15 amino acids. The CDR3 sequence is CASSQDSSAGSPLHF. In DNA form, the CDR3 reads TGTGCCAGCAGCCAAGACAGCAGTGCCGGTTCACCCCTCCACTTT.